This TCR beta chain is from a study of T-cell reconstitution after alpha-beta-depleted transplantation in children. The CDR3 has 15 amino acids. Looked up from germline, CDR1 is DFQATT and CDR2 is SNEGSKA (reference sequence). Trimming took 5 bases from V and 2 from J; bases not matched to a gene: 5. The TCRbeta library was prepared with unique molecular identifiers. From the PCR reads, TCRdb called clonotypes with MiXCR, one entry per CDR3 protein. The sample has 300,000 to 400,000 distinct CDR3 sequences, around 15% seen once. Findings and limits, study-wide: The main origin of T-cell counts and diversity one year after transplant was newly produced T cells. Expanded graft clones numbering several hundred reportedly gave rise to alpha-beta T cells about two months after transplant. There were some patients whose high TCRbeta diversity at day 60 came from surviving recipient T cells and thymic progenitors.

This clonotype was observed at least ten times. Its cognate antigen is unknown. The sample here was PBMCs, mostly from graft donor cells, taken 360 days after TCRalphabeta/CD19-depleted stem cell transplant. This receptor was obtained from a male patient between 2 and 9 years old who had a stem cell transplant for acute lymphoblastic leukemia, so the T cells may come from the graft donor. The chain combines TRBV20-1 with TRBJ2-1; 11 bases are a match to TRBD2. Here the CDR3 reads CSASTSGNAYNEQFF. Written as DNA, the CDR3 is TGCAGTGCTTCGACTAGCGGGAATGCCTACAATGAGCAGTTCTTC.